These T cell receptor beta chains were read from a single sample in a study of cytomegalovirus exposure and HLA in healthy donors. Sequenced by immunoSEQ multiplex PCR; TCRdb stores in-frame clones only, minus some. The table records some 130,000 clones, 70% to 85% of them present only once. Sequencing was carried out using PBMCs. The receptors stem from a man between 25 and 39 years old in good health and CMV-seropositive. CDR3s include the opening cysteine and the closing phenylalanine or tryptophan. Fields, in order: V gene, J gene, D gene, clone size, CDR3 protein, CDR3 DNA. D genes are given only for firm matches. Expanded clones get a size class; other rows say once, few or many, or leave the size out.

TRBV15	TRBJ2-7	TRBD1	few	CATSRLQGASYEQYF	TGTGCCACCAGCAGGCTTCAGGGGGCATCCTACGAGCAGTACTTC
TRBV7-7	TRBJ2-5	TRBD1	.	CASSHAHGTGEQTQYF	TGTGCCAGCAGCCATGCTCACGGGACAGGGGAACAGACCCAGTACTTC
TRBV15	TRBJ2-1	TRBD2	.	CATSRARTSGNNEQFF	TGTGCCACCAGCAGAGCCAGGACTAGCGGGAACAATGAGCAGTTCTTC
TRBV7-9	TRBJ2-1	.	.	CASSFGGLDYNEQFF	TGTGCCAGCAGCTTTGGGGGACTCGACTACAATGAGCAGTTCTTC
TRBV9	TRBJ2-3	TRBD2	.	CASSVGIAGASTDTQYF	TGTGCCAGCAGCGTTGGGATAGCGGGGGCTAGCACAGATACGCAGTATTTT
TRBV19	TRBJ2-5	.	.	CASSVLRGETQYF	TGTGCCAGTAGTGTACTCAGGGGAGAGACCCAGTACTTC
TRBV28	TRBJ2-7	.	once	CASSLDTLGSTEQYF	TGTGCCAGCAGTTTAGACACCCTGGGGAGCACCGAGCAGTACTTC
TRBV27	TRBJ2-7	.	.	CASSLGTNYEQYF	TGTGCCAGCAGTTTAGGGACAAACTACGAGCAGTACTTC
TRBV6-1	TRBJ1-1	.	.	CASSADSPGGGTEAFF	TGTGCCAGCAGTGCGGACTCTCCGGGGGGAGGAACTGAAGCTTTCTTT
TRBV18	TRBJ1-2	.	.	CASSPLRGNYGYTF	TGTGCCAGCTCACCCCTCAGGGGCAACTATGGCTACACCTTC
TRBV27	TRBJ2-2	.	.	CASSFRDKNTGELFF	TGTGCCAGCAGTTTTCGGGACAAAAACACCGGGGAGCTGTTTTTT